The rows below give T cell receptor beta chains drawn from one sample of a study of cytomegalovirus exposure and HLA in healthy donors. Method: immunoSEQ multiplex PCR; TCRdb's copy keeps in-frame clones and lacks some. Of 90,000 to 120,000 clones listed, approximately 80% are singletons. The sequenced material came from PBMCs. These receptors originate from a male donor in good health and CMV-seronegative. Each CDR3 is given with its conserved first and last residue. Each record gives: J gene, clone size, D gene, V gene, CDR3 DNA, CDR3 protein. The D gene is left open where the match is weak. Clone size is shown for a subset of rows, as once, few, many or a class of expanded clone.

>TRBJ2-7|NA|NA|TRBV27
TGTGCCAGCAGTTTATCGATTCTACAACAGGGCGAGCAGTACTTC
CASSLSILQQGEQYF
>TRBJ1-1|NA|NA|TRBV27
TGTGCCAGCAGTTTAATCAAAGGGGCCCTTGAAGCTTTCTTT
CASSLIKGALEAFF
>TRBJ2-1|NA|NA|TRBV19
TGTGCCAGTAGAGCACACAGATCTTCGTCGTCCTACAATGAGCAGTTCTTC
CASRAHRSSSSYNEQFF
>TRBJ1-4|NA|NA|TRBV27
TGTGCCAGCAGTCCCCGACAGAATGAAAAACTGTTTTTT
CASSPRQNEKLFF
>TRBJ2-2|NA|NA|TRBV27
TGTGCCAGCAGTTTACCGAACGACCCCACTAGCCTCTTCACCACCGGGGAGCTGTTTTTT
CASSLPNDPTSLFTTGELFF
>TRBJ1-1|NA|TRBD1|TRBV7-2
TGTGCCAGCAGACCAACAGGGGCGAGGGGGATGAACACTGAAGCTTTCTTT
CASRPTGARGMNTEAFF
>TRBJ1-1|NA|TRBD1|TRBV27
TGTGCCAGCAGTTTAGGGACAGGGGGCAAGCGGAGCCGGAACACTGAAGCTTTCTTT
CASSLGTGGKRSRNTEAFF
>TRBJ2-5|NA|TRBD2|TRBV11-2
TGTGCCAGCAGCATCAGCGGGACGGGAGAAGAGACCCAGTACTTC
CASSISGTGEETQYF
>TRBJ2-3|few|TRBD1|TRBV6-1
TGTGCCAGCAGTACCGGGACAGGGGGCACAGATACGCAGTATTTT
CASSTGTGGTDTQYF
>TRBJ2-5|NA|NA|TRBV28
TGTGCCAGCAGTTTATTAGAGAGAGAGCAGTACTTC
CASSLLEREQYF
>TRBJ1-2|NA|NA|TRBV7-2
TGTGCCAGCAGCCCACGCTACAGGGATCATGGCTACACCTTC
CASSPRYRDHGYTF
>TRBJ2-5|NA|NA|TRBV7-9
TGTGCCAGCAGCCCCTACGAGACCCAGTACTTC
CASSPYETQYF
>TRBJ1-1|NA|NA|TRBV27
TGTGCCAGCAGTCTGACAGCCCTAAAGCGAACTGAAGCTTTCTTT
CASSLTALKRTEAFF
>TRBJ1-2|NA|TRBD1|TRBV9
TGTGCCAGCAGCGGATCACAGGGGGCCGACTATGGCTACACCTTC
CASSGSQGADYGYTF
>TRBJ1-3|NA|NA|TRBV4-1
TGCGCCAGCAGCCATCTAGCTAGGGGGGGAAACACCATATATTTT
CASSHLARGGNTIYF
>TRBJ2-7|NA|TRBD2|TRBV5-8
TGTGCCAGCAGCCTAGGGACTAGATACGAGCAGTACTTC
CASSLGTRYEQYF
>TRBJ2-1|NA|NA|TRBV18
TGTGCCAGCTCACCAGGGCAGGTACGGCTGTGGAATGAGCAGTTCTTC
CASSPGQVRLWNEQFF
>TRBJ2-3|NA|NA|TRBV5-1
TGCGCCAGCAGCCCGTCGGTACCTTCGGGCACAGATACGCAGTATTTT
CASSPSVPSGTDTQYF
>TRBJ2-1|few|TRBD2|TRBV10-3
TGTGCCATCAGTGAAGGGACTAGCGGATACAATGAGCAGTTCTTC
CAISEGTSGYNEQFF
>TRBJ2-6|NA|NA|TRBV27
TGTGCCAGCAGTCGGTATATCTCTGGGGCCAACGTCCTGACTTTC
CASSRYISGANVLTF
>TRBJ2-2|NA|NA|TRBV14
TGTGCCAGCAGCCAATACAGGACCACCGGGGAGCTGTTTTTT
CASSQYRTTGELFF
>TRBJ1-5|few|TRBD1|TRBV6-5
TGTGCCAGCAGTTGGACAGGCGTCAATCAGCCCCAGCATTTT
CASSWTGVNQPQHF
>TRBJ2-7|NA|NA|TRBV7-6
TGTGCCAGCAGCTTAGATGTGGTACAGGACGAGCAGTACTTC
CASSLDVVQDEQYF
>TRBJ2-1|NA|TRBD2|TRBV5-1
TGCGCCAGCAGTCTTGGGTCAGCGGGAGGCTTATATGAGCAGTTCTTC
CASSLGSAGGLYEQFF
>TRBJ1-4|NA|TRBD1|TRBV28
TGTGCCAGCAGTACAACCGGGACAGGCGGTGAAAAACTGTTTTTT
CASSTTGTGGEKLFF
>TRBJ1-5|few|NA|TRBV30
TGTGCCTGGAGTGGAGATAGCAATCAGCCCCAGCATTTT
CAWSGDSNQPQHF
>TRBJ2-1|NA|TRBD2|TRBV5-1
TGCGCCAGCAACCCGAGCGGGAGGGCCAGGGATGAGCAGTTCTTC
CASNPSGRARDEQFF
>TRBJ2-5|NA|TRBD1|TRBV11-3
TGTGCCAGCAGCCAGGGGGCCACAGGACACCAAGAGACCCAGTACTTC
CASSQGATGHQETQYF
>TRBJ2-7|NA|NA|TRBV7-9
TGTGCCAGCAGCCCTCGACAGGCCCCATACTACGAGCAGTACTTC
CASSPRQAPYYEQYF
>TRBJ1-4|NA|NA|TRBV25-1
TGTGCCAGCAGTCTCGCAGGGAAATCAACTAATGAAAAACTGTTTTTT
CASSLAGKSTNEKLFF
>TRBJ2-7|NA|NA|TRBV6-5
TGTGCCAGCAGTTACCAGCGAGGCAGCTACGAGCAGTACTTC
CASSYQRGSYEQYF
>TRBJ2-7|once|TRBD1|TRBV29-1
TGCAGCGTTAGGACAGGGGCCTCCTCTTCCTACGAGCAGTACTTC
CSVRTGASSSYEQYF
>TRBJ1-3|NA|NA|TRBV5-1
TGCGCCAGCAGCGCCAACACCAAATCTGGAAACACCATATATTTT
CASSANTKSGNTIYF
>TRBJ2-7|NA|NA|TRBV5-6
TGTGCCAGCAGCTTCAGGGTTCAGTCCTACGAGCAGTACTTC
CASSFRVQSYEQYF
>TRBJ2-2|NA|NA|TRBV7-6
TGTGCCAGCAGCCGGGCGAACACCGGGGAGCTGTTTTTT
CASSRANTGELFF
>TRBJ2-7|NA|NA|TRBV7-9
TGTGCCAGCAGCTTAGGGACACCCATCGAGCAGTACTTC
CASSLGTPIEQYF
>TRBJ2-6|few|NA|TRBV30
TGTGCCCTGACTGCGGGATCTGGGGCCAACGTCCTGACTTTC
CALTAGSGANVLTF
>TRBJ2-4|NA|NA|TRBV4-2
TGTGCCAGCAGCCAATCGGGAGCGGAGAACATTCAGTACTTC
CASSQSGAENIQYF
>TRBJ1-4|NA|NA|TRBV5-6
TGTGCCAGCAGCTCCAGACCCGGAGGTGTTGAAAAACTGTTTTTT
CASSSRPGGVEKLFF
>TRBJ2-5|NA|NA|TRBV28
TGTGCCAGCAGGCCCCCAGGGGTGGAGACCCAGTACTTC
CASRPPGVETQYF
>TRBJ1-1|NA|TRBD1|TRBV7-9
TGTGCCAGCAGCGGCTGGACAGGGGCGCGTGACACTGAAGCTTTCTTT
CASSGWTGARDTEAFF
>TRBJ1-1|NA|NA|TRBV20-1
TGCAGTGCAGACAAGAACACTGAAGCTTTCTTT
CSADKNTEAFF
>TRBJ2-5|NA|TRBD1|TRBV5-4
TGTGCCAGCAGCTTGGGACAGGGGTATGAGACCCAGTACTTC
CASSLGQGYETQYF
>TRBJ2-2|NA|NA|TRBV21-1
TGTGCCAGCAGCCCACTAGCGGGGAACACCGGGGAGCTGTTTTTT
CASSPLAGNTGELFF
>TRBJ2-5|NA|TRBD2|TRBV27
TGTGCCAGCAGAACTAGCGGGAGTTCGACTTCTACGGAGACCCAGTACTTC
CASRTSGSSTSTETQYF
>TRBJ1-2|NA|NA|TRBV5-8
TGTGCCAGCAGTAATACAGGGCTCAGCTACACCTTC
CASSNTGLSYTF
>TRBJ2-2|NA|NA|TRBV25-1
TGTGCCAGCAGTGAGGTACAGACGAACACCGGGGAGCTGTTTTTT
CASSEVQTNTGELFF
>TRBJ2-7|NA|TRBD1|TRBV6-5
TGTGCCAGCAGGTACCAGGGGGCGCGGGACGAGCAGTACTTC
CASRYQGARDEQYF
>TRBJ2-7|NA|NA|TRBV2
TGTGCCAGCAGTGAAACGGGTACTCTTGTTTACGAGCAGTACTTC
CASSETGTLVYEQYF
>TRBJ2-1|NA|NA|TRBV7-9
TGTGCCAGCAGCTTATTTCGGTCAGGGAATGAGCAGTTCTTC
CASSLFRSGNEQFF
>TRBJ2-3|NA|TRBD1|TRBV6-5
TGTGCCAGCAGTCTCCGGGACAGTCCCACAGATACGCAGTATTTT
CASSLRDSPTDTQYF
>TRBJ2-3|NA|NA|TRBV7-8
TGTGCCAGCAAGGCTAGAGAAAGCACAGATACGCAGTATTTT
CASKARESTDTQYF
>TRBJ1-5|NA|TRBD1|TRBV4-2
TGTGCCAGCAGCCAAGGGGACAGCTATAGCAATCAGCCCCAGCATTTT
CASSQGDSYSNQPQHF